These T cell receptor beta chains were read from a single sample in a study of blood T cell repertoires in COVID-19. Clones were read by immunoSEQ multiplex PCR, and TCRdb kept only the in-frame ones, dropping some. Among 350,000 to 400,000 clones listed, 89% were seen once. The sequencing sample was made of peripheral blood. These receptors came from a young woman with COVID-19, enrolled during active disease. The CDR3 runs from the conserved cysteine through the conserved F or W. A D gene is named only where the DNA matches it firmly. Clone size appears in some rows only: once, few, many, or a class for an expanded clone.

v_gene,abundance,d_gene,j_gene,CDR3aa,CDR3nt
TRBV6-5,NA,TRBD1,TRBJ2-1,CATQTTGDEQFF,TGTGCCACCCAAACGACAGGGGACGAGCAGTTCTTC
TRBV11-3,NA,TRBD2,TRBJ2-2,CASSRAGLADTGELFF,TGTGCCAGCAGCCGGGCCGGGCTAGCGGACACCGGGGAGCTGTTTTTT
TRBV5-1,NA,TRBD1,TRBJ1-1,CASSLGQGWTEAFF,TGCGCCAGCAGCTTGGGACAGGGGTGGACTGAAGCTTTCTTT
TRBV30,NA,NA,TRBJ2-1,CAWSVIQHYNEQFF,TGTGCCTGGAGTGTGATACAGCACTACAATGAGCAGTTCTTC
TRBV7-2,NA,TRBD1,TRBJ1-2,CASSLGGGDRGHGYTF,TGTGCCAGCAGCTTAGGTGGTGGGGACAGGGGTCATGGCTACACCTTC
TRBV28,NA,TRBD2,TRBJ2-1,CASQISGGKSYNEQFF,TGTGCCAGCCAGATTAGCGGGGGGAAATCCTACAATGAGCAGTTCTTC
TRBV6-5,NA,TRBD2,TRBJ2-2,CASSYSTSVRGELFF,TGTGCCAGCAGTTACTCGACTAGCGTTCGCGGGGAGCTGTTTTTT
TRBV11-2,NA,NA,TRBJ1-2,CASSLVRGYYGYTF,TGTGCCAGCAGCTTAGTACGGGGGTACTATGGCTACACCTTC
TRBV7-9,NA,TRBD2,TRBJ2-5,CASSWGGTSGQETQYF,TGTGCCAGCAGCTGGGGCGGGACTAGCGGCCAAGAGACCCAGTACTTC
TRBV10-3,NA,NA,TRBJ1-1,CAIRGANTEAFF,TGTGCCATCAGGGGGGCGAACACTGAAGCTTTCTTT
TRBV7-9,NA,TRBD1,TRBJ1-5,CASSGTGPSSNQPQHF,TGTGCCAGCAGCGGGACAGGCCCTAGTAGCAATCAGCCCCAGCATTTT
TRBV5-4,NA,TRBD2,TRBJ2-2,CAGQSGSGGELFF,TGTGCCGGCCAGAGCGGGAGTGGCGGGGAGCTGTTTTTT
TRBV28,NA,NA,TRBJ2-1,CASSDDRKPYNEQFF,TGTGCCAGCAGTGACGACAGAAAGCCCTACAATGAGCAGTTCTTC
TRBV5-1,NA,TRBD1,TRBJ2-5,CASSFGQGETQYF,TGCGCCAGCAGCTTCGGACAGGGGGAGACCCAGTACTTC
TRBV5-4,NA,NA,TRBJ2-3,CASSLEDTQYF,TGTGCCAGCAGCCTAGAGGATACGCAGTATTTT
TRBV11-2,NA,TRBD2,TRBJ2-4,CASSWGTSGLDKNIQYF,TGTGCCAGCAGCTGGGGGACTAGCGGGTTGGACAAAAACATTCAGTACTTC
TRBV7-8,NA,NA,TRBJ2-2,CASSEAETGELFF,TGTGCCAGCAGCGAGGCGGAGACCGGGGAGCTGTTTTTT
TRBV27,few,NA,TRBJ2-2,CASSPRGSGELFF,TGTGCCAGCTCACCCCGGGGGTCCGGGGAGCTGTTTTTT
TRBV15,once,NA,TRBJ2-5,CATSAQRTHGVTQYF,TGTGCCACCAGCGCCCAAAGGACCCACGGGGTGACCCAGTACTTC
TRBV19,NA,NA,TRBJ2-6,CASSIWRGLAGANVLTF,TGTGCCAGTAGTATATGGCGTGGGCTTGCTGGGGCCAACGTCCTGACTTTC
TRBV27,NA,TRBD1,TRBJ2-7,CASSPPGQGSVQYF,TGTGCCAGCAGCCCCCCCGGACAGGGGTCCGTGCAGTACTTC
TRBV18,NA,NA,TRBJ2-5,CASSPYQGRETQYF,TGTGCCAGCTCACCTTACCAGGGAAGGGAGACCCAGTACTTC
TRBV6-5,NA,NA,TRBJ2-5,CASSPPGYQETQYF,TGTGCCAGCAGCCCCCCGGGGTACCAAGAGACCCAGTACTTC
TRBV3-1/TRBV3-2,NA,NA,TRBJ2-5,CASSQEGSGQETQYF,TGTGCCAGCAGCCAAGAAGGTTCGGGGCAAGAGACCCAGTACTTC
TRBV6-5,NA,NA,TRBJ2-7,CASSYLDRTYEQYF,TGTGCCAGCAGTTACTTGGACAGAACCTACGAGCAGTACTTC
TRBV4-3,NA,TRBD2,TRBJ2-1,CASSQGAGVINEQFF,TGCGCCAGCAGCCAAGGAGCGGGGGTGATCAATGAGCAGTTCTTC
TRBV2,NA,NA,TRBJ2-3,CASSGSQGNTQYF,TGTGCCAGCAGTGGGTCACAGGGAAATACGCAGTATTTT
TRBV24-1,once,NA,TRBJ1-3,CATRGGRGNTIYF,TGTGCCACCCGGGGGGGCCGTGGAAACACCATATATTTT
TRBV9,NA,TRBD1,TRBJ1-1,CASSVASGTGGLDTEAFF,TGTGCCAGCAGCGTAGCTTCGGGGACAGGTGGTTTGGACACTGAAGCTTTCTTT
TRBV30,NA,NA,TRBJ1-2,CAWRQENYGYTF,TGTGCCTGGAGACAGGAGAACTATGGCTACACCTTC
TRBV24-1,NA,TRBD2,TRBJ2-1,CATSVGLAGGGEQFF,TGTGCCACCAGTGTAGGCCTAGCGGGAGGAGGTGAGCAGTTCTTC
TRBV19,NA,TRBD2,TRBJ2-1,CASRGLAGGLIF,TGTGCCAGTAGGGGACTAGCGGGGGGCCTGATCTTC
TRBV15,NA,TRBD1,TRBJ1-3,CATSAGTAGNTIYF,TGTGCCACCAGCGCGGGGACAGCTGGAAACACCATATATTTT
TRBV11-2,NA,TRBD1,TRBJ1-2,CASSPPTGSGYTF,TGTGCCAGCAGCCCCCCGACAGGGTCCGGCTACACCTTC
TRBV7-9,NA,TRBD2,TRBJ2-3,CASSLTSGGRGDTQYF,TGTGCCAGCAGCTTGACTAGCGGGGGCCGGGGAGATACGCAGTATTTT
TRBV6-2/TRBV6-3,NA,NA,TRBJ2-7,CASSWADKSYEQYF,TGTGCCAGCAGTTGGGCGGACAAATCCTACGAGCAGTACTTC
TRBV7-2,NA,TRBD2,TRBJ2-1,CASSLALLAGASEQFF,TGTGCCAGCAGCTTAGCGCTCCTAGCGGGAGCTAGTGAGCAGTTCTTC
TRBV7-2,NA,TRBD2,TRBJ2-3,CASSTTSGRAVVADTQYF,TGTGCCAGCAGCACGACTAGCGGGAGGGCCGTAGTGGCAGATACGCAGTATTTT
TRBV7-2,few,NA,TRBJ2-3,CASSSLAAFTDTQYF,TGTGCCAGCAGCTCTTTAGCGGCATTCACAGATACGCAGTATTTT
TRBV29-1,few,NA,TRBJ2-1,CSVAGQDYNEQFF,TGCAGCGTTGCGGGACAAGACTACAATGAGCAGTTCTTC
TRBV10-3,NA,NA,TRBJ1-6,CAISEDSDSPLHF,TGTGCCATCAGTGAAGACAGCGATTCACCCCTCCACTTT
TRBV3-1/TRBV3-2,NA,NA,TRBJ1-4,CASSQSWTVTNEKLFF,TGTGCCAGCAGCCAATCCTGGACAGTTACTAATGAAAAACTGTTTTTT
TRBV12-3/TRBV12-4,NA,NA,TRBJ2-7,CASSFDRSYEQYF,TGTGCCAGCAGTTTTGACAGATCCTACGAGCAGTACTTC
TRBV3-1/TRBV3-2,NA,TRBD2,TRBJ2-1,CASSQGPSGRGEQFF,TGTGCCAGCAGCCAAGGCCCTAGCGGGAGGGGTGAGCAGTTCTTC
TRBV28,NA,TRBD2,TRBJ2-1,CASSSPFVTSGWDAHPFF,TGTGCCAGCAGTTCCCCATTCGTCACTAGCGGGTGGGACGCCCACCCGTTCTTC
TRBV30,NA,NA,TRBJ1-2,CAWSMIRGIYGYTF,TGTGCCTGGAGTATGATCAGGGGAATCTATGGCTACACCTTC
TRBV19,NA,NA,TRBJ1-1,CASSMVRVTEAFF,TGTGCCAGTAGTATGGTCAGGGTCACTGAAGCTTTCTTT
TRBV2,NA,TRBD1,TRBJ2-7,CASNRGPPYEQYF,TGTGCCAGCAACAGGGGACCTCCCTACGAGCAGTACTTC
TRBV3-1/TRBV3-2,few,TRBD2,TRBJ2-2,CASSRTSGANTGELFF,TGTGCCAGCAGCCGGACTAGCGGAGCGAACACCGGGGAGCTGTTTTTT
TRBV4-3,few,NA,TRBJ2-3,CASSQDPAGITGDTQYF,TGCGCCAGCAGCCAAGACCCCGCGGGTATAACCGGGGATACGCAGTATTTT
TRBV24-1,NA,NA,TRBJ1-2,CATSDTLRGYTF,TGTGCCACCAGTGATACACTGAGGGGCTACACCTTC
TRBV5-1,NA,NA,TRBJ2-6,CASSLVGDTSLSGANVLTF,TGCGCCAGCAGCTTGGTGGGGGACACCTCCCTCTCTGGGGCCAACGTCCTGACTTTC
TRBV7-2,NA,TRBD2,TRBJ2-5,CASSSRGLAGEETQYF,TGTGCCAGCAGCTCCCGCGGACTAGCGGGAGAAGAGACCCAGTACTTC
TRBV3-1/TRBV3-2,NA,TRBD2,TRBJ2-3,CASSPTSGGTDTQYF,TGTGCCAGCAGCCCAACTAGCGGGGGCACAGATACGCAGTATTTT